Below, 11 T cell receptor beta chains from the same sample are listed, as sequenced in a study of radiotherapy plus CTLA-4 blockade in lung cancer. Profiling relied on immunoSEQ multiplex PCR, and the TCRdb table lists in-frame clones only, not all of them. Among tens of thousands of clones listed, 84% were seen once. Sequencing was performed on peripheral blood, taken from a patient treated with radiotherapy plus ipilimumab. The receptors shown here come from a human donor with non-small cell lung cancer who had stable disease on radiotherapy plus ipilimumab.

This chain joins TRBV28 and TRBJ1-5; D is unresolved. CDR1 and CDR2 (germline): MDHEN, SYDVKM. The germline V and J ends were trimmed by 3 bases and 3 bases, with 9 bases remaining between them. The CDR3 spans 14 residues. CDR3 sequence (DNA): TGTGCCAGCAGTTTGCGGCGACTCAATCAGCCCCAGCATTTT. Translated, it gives CASSLRRLNQPQHF.

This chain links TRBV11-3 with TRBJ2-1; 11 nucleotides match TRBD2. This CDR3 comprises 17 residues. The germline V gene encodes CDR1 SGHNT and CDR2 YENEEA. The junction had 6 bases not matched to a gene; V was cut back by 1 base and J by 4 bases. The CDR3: CASSLALAGAPYNEQFF. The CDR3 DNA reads TGTGCCAGCAGCTTAGCACTAGCGGGAGCGCCTTACAATGAGCAGTTCTTC.

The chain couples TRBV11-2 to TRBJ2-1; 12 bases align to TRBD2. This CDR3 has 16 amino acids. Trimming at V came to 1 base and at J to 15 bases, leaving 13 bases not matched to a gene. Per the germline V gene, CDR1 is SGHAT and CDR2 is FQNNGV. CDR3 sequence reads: CASSLGRTSGETARFF. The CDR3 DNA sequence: TGTGCCAGCAGCTTAGGGAGGACTAGCGGGGAGACCGCAAGGTTCTTC.

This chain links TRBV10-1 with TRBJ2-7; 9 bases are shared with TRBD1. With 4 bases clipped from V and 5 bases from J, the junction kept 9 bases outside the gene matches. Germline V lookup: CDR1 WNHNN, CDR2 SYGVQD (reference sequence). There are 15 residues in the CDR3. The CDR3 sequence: CASSGGSDRGHEQYF. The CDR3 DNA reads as TGCGCCAGCAGTGGGGGGTCGGACAGGGGCCACGAGCAGTACTTC.

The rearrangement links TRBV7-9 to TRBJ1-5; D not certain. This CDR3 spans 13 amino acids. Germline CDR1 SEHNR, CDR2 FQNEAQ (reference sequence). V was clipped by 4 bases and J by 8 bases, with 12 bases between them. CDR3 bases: TGTGCCAGCAGCTCATCGGTGGTGGAGCCCCAGCATTTT. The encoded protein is CASSSSVVEPQHF.

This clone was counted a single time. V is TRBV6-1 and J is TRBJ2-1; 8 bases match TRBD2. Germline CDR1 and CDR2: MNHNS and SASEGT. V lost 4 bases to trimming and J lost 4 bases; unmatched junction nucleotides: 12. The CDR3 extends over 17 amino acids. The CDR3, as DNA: TGTGCCAGCAGTGTCGTGCCTCGGGGGGGCCGTTACAATGAGCAGTTCTTC. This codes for CASSVVPRGGRYNEQFF.

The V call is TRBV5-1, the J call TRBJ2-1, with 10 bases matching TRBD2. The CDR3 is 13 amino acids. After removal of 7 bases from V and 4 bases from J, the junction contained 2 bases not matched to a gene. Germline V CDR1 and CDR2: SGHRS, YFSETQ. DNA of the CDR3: TGCGCCAGCCGGACTAGCGGTTACAATGAGCAGTTCTTC. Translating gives CASRTSGYNEQFF.

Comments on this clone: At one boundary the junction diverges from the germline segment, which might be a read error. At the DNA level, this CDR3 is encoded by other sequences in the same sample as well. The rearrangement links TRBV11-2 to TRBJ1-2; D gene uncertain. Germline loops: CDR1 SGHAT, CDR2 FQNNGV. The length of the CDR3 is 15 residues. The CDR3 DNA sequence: TGTGCCAGCAGCTTAGACCCCGGTACTTACTATGGCTACACCTTT. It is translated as CASSLDPGTYYGYTF.

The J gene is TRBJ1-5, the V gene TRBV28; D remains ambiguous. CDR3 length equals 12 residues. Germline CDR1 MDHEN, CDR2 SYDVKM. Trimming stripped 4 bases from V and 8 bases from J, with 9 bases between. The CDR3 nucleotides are TGTGCCAGCAGTTCACCGGCCGAGCCCCAGCATTTT. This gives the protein CASSSPAEPQHF.

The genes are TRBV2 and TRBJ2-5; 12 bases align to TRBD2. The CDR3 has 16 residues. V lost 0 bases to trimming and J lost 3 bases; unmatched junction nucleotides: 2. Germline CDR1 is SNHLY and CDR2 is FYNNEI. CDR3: CASSEALAGGKETQYF. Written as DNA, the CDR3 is TGTGCCAGCAGTGAAGCGCTAGCGGGAGGGAAAGAGACCCAGTACTTC.

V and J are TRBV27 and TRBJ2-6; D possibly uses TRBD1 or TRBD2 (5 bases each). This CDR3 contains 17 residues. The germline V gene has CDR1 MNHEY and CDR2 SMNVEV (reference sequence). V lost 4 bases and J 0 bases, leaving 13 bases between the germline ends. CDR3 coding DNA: TGTGCCAGCAGTTCTCGGGGCTTAACCTCTGGGGCCAACGTCCTGACTTTC. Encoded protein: CASSSRGLTSGANVLTF. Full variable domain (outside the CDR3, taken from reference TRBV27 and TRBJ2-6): EAQVTQNPRYLITVTGKKLTVTCSQNMNHEYMSWYRQDPGLGLRQIYYSMNVEVTDKGDVPEGYKVSRKEKRNFPLILESPSPNQTSLYFCASSSRGLTSGANVLTFGAGSRLTVL.